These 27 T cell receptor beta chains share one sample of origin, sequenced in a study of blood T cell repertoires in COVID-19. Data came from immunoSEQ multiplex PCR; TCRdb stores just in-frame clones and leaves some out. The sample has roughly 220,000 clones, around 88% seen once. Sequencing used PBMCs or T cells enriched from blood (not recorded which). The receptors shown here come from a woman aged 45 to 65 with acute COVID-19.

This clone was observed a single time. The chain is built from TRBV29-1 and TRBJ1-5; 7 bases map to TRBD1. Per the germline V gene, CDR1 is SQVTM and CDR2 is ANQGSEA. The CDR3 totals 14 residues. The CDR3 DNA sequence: TGCAGTGTAAGACAGGGATCGAGCAATCAGCCCCAGCATTTT. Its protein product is CSVRQGSSNQPQHF.

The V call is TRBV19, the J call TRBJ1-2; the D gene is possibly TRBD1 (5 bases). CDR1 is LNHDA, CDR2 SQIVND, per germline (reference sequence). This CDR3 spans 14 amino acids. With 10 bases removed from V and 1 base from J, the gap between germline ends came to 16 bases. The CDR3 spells CATKMGQLNYGYTF. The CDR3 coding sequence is TGTGCCACCAAGATGGGGCAGCTTAACTATGGCTACACCTTC. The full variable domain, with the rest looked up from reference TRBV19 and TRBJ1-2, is DGGITQSPKYLFRKEGQNVTLSCEQNLNHDAMYWYRQDPGQGLRLIYYSQIVNDFQKGDIAEGYSVSREKKESFPLTVTSAQKNPTAFYLCATKMGQLNYGYTFGSGTRLTVV.

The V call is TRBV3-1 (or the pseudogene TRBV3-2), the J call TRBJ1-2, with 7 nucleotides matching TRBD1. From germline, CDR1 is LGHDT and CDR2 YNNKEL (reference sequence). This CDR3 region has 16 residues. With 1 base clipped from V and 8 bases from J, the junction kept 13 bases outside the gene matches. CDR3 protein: CASSQGPTGTLGGYTF. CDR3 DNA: TGTGCCAGCAGCCAAGGACCGACAGGGACACTCGGGGGCTACACCTTC.

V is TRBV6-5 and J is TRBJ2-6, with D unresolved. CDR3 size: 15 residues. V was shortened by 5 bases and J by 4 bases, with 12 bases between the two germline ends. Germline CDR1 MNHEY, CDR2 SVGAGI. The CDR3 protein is CASSLLPSGANVLTF. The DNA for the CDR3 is TGTGCCAGCAGTCTCCTTCCGTCCGGGGCCAACGTCCTGACTTTC.

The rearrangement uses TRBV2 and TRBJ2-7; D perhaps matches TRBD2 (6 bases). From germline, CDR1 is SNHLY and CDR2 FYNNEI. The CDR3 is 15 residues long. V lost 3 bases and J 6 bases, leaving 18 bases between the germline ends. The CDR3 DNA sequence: TGTGCCAGCAGTGACGAGGACCCCGGGAGTCGCGAGCAGTACTTC. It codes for CASSDEDPGSREQYF.

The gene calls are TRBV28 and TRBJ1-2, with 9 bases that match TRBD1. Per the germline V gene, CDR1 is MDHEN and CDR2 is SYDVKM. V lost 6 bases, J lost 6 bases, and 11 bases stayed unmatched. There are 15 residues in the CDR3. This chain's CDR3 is CASSRPGTGLDGYTF. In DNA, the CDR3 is TGTGCCAGCAGCCGACCCGGGACAGGGCTCGATGGCTACACCTTC.

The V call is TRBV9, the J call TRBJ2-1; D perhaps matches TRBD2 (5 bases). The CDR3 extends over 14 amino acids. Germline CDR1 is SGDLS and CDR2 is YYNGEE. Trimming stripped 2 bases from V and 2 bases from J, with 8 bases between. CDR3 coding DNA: TGTGCCAGCAGCGTCGCCGGGACCTACAATGAGCAGTTCTTC. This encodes CASSVAGTYNEQFF.

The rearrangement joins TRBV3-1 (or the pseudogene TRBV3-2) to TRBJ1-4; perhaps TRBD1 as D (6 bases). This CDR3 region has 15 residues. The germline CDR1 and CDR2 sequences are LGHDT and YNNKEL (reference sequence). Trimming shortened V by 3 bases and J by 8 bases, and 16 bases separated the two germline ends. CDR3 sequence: CASSHRQAQGEKLFF. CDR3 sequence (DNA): TGTGCCAGCAGCCACCGACAGGCCCAGGGGGAAAAACTGTTTTTT.

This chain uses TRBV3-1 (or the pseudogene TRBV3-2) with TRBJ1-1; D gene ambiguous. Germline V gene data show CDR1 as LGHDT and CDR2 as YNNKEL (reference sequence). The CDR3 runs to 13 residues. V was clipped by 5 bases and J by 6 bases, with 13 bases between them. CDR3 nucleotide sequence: TGTGCCAGCAGCTACCTCGGAGGGTCTGAAGCTTTCTTT. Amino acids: CASSYLGGSEAFF.

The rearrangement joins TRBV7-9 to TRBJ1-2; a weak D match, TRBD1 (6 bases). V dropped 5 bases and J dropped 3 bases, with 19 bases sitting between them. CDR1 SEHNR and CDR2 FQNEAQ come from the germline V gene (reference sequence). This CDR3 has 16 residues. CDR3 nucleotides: TGTGCCAGCAGCCAAATCGGACAGACTAAAGACTATGGCTACACCTTC. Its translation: CASSQIGQTKDYGYTF.

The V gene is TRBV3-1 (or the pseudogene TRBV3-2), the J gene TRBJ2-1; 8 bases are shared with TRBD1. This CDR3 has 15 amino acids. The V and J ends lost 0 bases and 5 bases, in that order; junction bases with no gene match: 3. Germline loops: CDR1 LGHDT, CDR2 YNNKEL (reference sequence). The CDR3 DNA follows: TGTGCCAGCAGCCAAGACACAGGGGGACACAATGAGCAGTTCTTC. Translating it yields CASSQDTGGHNEQFF.

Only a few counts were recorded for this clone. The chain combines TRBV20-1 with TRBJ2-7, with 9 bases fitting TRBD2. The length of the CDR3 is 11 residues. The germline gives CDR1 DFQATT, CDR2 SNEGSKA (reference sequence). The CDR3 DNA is TGCAGAACCGGGACTAGCCTCGAGCAGTACTTC. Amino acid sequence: CRTGTSLEQYF.

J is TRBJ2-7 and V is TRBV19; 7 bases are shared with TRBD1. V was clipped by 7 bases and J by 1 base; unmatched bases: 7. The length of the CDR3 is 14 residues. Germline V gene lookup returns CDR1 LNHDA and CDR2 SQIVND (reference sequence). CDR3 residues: CASKTDRVSYEQYF. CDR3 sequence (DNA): TGTGCCAGTAAGACAGACAGGGTGTCCTACGAGCAGTACTTC.

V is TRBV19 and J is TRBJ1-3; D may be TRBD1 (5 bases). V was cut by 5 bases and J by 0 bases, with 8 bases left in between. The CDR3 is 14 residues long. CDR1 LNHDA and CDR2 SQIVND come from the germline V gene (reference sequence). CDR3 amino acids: CASSPGHSGNTIYF. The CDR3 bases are TGTGCCAGTAGTCCCGGACACTCTGGAAACACCATATATTTT.

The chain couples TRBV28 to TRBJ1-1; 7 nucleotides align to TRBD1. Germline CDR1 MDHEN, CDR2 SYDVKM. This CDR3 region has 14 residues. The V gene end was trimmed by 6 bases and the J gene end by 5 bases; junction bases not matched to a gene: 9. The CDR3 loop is CASRTGLGKTEAFF. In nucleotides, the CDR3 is TGTGCCAGCAGGACAGGGTTGGGAAAAACTGAAGCTTTCTTT.

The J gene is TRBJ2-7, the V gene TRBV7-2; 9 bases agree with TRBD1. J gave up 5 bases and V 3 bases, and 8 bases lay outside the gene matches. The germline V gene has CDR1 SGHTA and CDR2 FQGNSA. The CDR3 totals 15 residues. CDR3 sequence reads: CASSLSGQGVDEQYF. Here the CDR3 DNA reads TGTGCCAGCAGCTTGTCGGGACAGGGTGTCGACGAGCAGTACTTC. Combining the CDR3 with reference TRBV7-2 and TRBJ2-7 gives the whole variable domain GAGVSQSPSNKVTEKGKDVELRCDPISGHTALYWYRQSLGQGLEFLIYFQGNSAPDKSGLPSDRFSAERTGGSVSTLTIQRTQQEDSAVYLCASSLSGQGVDEQYFGPGTRLTVT.

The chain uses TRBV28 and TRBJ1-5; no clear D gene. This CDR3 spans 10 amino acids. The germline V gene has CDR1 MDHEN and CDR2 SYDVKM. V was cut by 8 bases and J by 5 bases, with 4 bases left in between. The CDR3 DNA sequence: TGTGCCAGCGGCTATCAGCCCCAGCATTTT. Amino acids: CASGYQPQHF.

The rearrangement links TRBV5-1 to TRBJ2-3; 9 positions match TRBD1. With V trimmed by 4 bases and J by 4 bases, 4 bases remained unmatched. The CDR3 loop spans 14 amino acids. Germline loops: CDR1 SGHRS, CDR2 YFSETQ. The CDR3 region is CASSQGQGADTQYF. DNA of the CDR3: TGCGCCAGCAGCCAGGGACAGGGCGCAGATACGCAGTATTTT. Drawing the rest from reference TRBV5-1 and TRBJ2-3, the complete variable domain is KAGVTQTPRYLIKTRGQQVTLSCSPISGHRSVSWYQQTPGQGLQFLFEYFSETQRNKGNFPGRFSGRQFSNSRSEMNVSTLELGDSALYLCASSQGQGADTQYFGPGTRLTVL.

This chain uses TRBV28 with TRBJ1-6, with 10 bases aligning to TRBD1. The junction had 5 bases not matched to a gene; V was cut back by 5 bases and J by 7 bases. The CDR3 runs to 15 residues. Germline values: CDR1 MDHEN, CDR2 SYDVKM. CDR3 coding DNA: TGTGCCAGCAGTCCCAGGACAGGGGGGAATTCACCCCTCCACTTT. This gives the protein CASSPRTGGNSPLHF.

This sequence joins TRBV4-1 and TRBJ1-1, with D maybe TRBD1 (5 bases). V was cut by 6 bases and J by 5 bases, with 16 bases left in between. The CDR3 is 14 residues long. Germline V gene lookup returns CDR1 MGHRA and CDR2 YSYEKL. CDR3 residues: CASRGPLKGTEAFF. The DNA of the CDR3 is TGCGCCAGCAGAGGGCCGTTAAAGGGGACTGAAGCTTTCTTT.

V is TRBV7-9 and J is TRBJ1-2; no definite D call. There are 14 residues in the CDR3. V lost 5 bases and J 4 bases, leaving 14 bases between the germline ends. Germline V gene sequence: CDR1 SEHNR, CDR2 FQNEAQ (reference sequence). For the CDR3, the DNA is TGTGCCAGCAGCCGACTGGAGGTAACCTATGGCTACACCTTC. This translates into CASSRLEVTYGYTF.

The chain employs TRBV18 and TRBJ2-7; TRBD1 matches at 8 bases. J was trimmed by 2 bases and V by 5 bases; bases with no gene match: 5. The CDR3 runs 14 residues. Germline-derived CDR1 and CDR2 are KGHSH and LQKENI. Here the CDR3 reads CASSSTGAAYEQYF. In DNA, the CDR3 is TGTGCCAGCTCATCGACAGGGGCAGCCTACGAGCAGTACTTC.

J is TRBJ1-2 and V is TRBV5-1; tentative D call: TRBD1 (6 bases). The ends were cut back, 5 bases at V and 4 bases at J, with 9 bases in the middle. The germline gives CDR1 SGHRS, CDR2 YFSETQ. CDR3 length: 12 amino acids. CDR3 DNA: TGCGCCAGCAGGACGGACAGCTATGGCTACACCTTC. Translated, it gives CASRTDSYGYTF.

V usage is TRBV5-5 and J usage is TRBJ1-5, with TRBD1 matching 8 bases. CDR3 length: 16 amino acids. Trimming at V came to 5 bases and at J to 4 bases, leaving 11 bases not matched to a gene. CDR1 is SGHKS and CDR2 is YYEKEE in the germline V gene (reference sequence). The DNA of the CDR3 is TGTGCCAGCAGACCCGCGGGCAGGGGGCAGAATCAGCCCCAGCATTTT. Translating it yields CASRPAGRGQNQPQHF. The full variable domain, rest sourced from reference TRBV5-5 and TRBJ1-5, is DAGVTQSPTHLIKTRGQQVTLRCSPISGHKSVSWYQQVLGQGPQFIFQYYEKEERGRGNFPDRFSARQFPNYSSELNVNALLLGDSALYLCASRPAGRGQNQPQHFGDGTRLSIL.

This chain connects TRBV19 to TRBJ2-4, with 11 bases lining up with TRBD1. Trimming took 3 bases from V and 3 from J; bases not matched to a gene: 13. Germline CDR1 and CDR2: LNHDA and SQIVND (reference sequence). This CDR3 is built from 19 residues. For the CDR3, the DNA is TGTGCCAGTAGTATTATCCCCCTAGGACAGGGGGCATTCAAAAACATTCAGTACTTC. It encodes CASSIIPLGQGAFKNIQYF.

DNA for the CDR3: TGTGCCAGCAGTTACTCAGGGGGCGCAGGTGGAAACACCATATATTTT. Translating gives CASSYSGGAGGNTIYF. The chain uses TRBV6-5 and TRBJ1-3; TRBD1 aligns across 7 bases. Germline V lookup: CDR1 MNHEY, CDR2 SVGAGI. The CDR3 runs 16 residues. With 0 bases clipped from V and 3 bases from J, the junction kept 5 bases outside the gene matches.

The CDR3 spells CASSQGPATQTSGNTIYF. The CDR3 region has the DNA TGTGCCAGCAGCCAAGGACCGGCGACACAAACCTCTGGAAACACCATATATTTT. V and J are TRBV3-1 (or the pseudogene TRBV3-2) and TRBJ1-3; D not certain. Germline V gene data show CDR1 as LGHDT and CDR2 as YNNKEL (reference sequence). V lost 1 base and J 0 bases, leaving 16 bases between the germline ends. The CDR3 has 18 residues.